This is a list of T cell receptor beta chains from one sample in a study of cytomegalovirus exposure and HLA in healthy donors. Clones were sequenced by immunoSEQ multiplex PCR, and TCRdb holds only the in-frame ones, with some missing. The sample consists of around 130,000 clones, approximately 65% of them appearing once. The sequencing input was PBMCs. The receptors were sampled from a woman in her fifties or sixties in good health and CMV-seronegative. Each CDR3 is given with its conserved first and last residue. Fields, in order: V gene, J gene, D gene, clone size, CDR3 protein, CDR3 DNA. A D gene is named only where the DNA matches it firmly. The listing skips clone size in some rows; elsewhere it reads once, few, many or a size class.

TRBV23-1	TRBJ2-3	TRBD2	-	CASQDWTSGRPSTDTQYF	TGCGCCAGCCAAGATTGGACTAGCGGGAGACCTAGCACAGATACGCAGTATTTT
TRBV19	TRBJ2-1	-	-	CASSIFYTRYNEQFF	TGTGCCAGTAGTATATTTTACACGCGGTACAATGAGCAGTTCTTC
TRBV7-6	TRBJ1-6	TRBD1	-	CASSPPGQGAAYNSPLHF	TGTGCCAGCAGCCCCCCTGGACAGGGGGCGGCCTATAATTCACCCCTCCACTTT
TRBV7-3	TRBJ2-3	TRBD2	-	CASSRRGLAGGDTQYF	TGTGCCAGCAGCCGCCGAGGACTAGCGGGAGGGGATACGCAGTATTTT
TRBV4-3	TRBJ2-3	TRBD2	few	CASSQGGTSGRDTQYF	TGCGCCAGCAGCCAAGGTGGGACTAGCGGGAGGGATACGCAGTATTTT
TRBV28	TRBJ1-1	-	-	CASRPGGPAMNTEAFF	TGTGCCAGCAGACCGGGAGGGCCAGCCATGAACACTGAAGCTTTCTTT
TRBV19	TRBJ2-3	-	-	CASCISAGSTDTQYF	TGTGCCAGTTGCATTAGCGCGGGAAGCACAGATACGCAGTATTTT
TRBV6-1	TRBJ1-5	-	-	CASSPSWGQDQPQHF	TGTGCCAGCAGTCCCAGCTGGGGGCAAGATCAGCCCCAGCATTTT
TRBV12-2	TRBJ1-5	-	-	CASRLDRVLQPQHF	TGTGCAAGTCGCTTAGACCGGGTCCTACAGCCCCAGCATTTT
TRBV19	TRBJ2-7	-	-	CASSINAGAEQYF	TGTGCCAGTAGTATAAACGCAGGGGCCGAGCAGTACTTC